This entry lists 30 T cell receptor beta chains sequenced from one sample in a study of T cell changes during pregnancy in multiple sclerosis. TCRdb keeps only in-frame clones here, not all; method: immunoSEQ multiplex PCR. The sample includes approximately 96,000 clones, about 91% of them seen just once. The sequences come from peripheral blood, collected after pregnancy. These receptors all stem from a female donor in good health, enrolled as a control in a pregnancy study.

As DNA, the CDR3 is TGTGCCAGCAGCTCGGACACAAGCCTTTTATACGAGCAGTACTTC. This encodes CASSSDTSLLYEQYF. The rearrangement links TRBV7-9 to TRBJ2-7, with D perhaps matching TRBD1 (5 bases). The CDR3 contains 15 residues. Trimming pared 4 bases from V and 4 bases from J, leaving 17 bases between. In germline, CDR1 is SEHNR, CDR2 FQNEAQ (reference sequence).

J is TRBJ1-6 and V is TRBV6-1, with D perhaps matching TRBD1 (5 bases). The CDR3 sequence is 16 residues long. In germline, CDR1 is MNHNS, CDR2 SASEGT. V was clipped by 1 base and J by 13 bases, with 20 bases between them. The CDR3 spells CASSEVRGQGGDPLHF. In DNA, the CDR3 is TGTGCCAGCAGTGAAGTGAGGGGCCAGGGAGGGGATCCCCTCCACTTT.

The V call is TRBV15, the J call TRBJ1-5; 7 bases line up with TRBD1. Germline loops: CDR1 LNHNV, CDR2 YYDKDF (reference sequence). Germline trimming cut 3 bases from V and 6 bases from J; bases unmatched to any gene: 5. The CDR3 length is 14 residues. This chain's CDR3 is CATSSEGAAQPQHF. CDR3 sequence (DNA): TGTGCCACCAGCAGCGAGGGGGCAGCTCAGCCCCAGCATTTT.

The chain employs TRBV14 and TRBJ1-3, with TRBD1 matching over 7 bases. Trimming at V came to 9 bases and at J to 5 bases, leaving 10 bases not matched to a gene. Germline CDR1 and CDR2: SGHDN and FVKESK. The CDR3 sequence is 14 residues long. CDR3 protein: CARSTGLIRNTIYF. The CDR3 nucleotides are TGTGCCAGATCGACAGGGTTAATACGAAACACCATATATTTT.

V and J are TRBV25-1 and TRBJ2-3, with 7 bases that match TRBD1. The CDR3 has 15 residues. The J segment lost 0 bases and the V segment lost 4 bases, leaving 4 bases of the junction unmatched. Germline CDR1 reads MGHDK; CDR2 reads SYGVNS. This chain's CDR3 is CASSAWTGSTDTQYF. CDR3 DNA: TGTGCCAGCAGTGCCTGGACAGGTAGCACAGATACGCAGTATTTT.

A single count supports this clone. The CDR3 here is CASSLKQGARGNQPQHF. DNA for the CDR3: TGTGCCAGCAGCCTTAAACAGGGGGCGAGAGGCAATCAGCCCCAGCATTTT. The V and J genes are TRBV5-4 and TRBJ1-5, with 9 bases matching TRBD1. V lost 4 bases to trimming and J lost 2 bases; unmatched junction nucleotides: 10. Germline assignment: CDR1 SGHNT and CDR2 YYREEE (reference sequence). The CDR3 is made up of 17 amino acids.

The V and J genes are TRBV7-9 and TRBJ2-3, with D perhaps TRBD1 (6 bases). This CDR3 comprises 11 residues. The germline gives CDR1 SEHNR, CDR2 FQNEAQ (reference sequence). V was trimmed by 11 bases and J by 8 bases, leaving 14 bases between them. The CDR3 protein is CAPEGESTQYF. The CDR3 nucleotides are TGTGCCCCCGAGGGGGAGTCTACGCAGTATTTT.

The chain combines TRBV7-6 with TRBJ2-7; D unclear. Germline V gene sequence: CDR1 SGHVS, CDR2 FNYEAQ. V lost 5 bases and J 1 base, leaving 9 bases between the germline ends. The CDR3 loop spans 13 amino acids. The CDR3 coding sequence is TGTGCCAGCAGCATCAGCGAATCCTACGAGCAGTACTTC. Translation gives CASSISESYEQYF.

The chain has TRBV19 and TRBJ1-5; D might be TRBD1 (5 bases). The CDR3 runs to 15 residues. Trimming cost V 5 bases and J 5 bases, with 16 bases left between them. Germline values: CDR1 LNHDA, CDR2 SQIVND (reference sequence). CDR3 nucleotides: TGTGCCAGTAGTCATGGGGGGATGGGGGATCAGCCCCAGCATTTT. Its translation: CASSHGGMGDQPQHF. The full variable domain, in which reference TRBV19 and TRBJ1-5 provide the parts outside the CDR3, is DGGITQSPKYLFRKEGQNVTLSCEQNLNHDAMYWYRQDPGQGLRLIYYSQIVNDFQKGDIAEGYSVSREKKESFPLTVTSAQKNPTAFYLCASSHGGMGDQPQHFGDGTRLSIL.

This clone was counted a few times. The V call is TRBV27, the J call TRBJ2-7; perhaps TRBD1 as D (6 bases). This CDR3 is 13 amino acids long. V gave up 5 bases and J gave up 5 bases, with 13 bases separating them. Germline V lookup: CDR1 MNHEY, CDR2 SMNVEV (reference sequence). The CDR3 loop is CASSPQGPHEQYF. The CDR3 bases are TGTGCCAGCAGTCCACAGGGTCCCCACGAGCAGTACTTC.

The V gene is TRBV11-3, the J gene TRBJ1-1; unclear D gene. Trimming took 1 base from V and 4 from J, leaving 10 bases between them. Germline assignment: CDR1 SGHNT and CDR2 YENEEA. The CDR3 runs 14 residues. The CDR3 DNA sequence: TGTGCCAGCAGCTTAGCAGGTAGTAGCACTGAAGCTTTCTTT. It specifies CASSLAGSSTEAFF.

The CDR3 DNA reads as TGTGCCAGTAGAAGGGGACTAGCGGGAGACGAGCAGTACTTC. Translated, it gives CASRRGLAGDEQYF. The genes are TRBV19 and TRBJ2-7; 14 nucleotides align to TRBD2. V was clipped by 6 bases and J by 5 bases; unmatched bases: 3. The CDR3 consists of 14 residues. Germline V lookup: CDR1 LNHDA, CDR2 SQIVND (reference sequence).

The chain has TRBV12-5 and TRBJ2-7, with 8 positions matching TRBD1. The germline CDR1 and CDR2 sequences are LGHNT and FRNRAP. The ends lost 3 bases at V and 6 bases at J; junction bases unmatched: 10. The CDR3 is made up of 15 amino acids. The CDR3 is CASGLTGQGLLEQYF. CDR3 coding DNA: TGTGCTAGTGGTTTAACCGGACAGGGTTTACTCGAGCAGTACTTC. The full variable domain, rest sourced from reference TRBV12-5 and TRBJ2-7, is DARVTQTPRHKVTEMGQEVTMRCQPILGHNTVFWYRQTMMQGLELLAYFRNRAPLDDSGMPKDRFSAEMPDATLATLKIQPSEPRDSAVYFCASGLTGQGLLEQYFGPGTRLTVT.

The CDR3 DNA reads as TGTGCCAGCAGTGAAGGGGGACTAGCCGCAACCGGGGAGCTGTTTTTT. Residues: CASSEGGLAATGELFF. This chain joins TRBV6-4 and TRBJ2-2; 9 bases align to TRBD2. The V and J ends lost 3 bases and 5 bases, in that order; junction bases with no gene match: 7. CDR1 and CDR2 (germline): MRHNA, SNTAGT. The CDR3 has 16 residues.

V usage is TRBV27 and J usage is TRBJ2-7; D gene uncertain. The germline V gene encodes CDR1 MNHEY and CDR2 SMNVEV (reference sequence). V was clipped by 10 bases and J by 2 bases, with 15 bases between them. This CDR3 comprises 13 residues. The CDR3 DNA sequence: TGTGCCACCGCCCGGTCCCCTGCCTACGAGCAGTACTTC. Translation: CATARSPAYEQYF.

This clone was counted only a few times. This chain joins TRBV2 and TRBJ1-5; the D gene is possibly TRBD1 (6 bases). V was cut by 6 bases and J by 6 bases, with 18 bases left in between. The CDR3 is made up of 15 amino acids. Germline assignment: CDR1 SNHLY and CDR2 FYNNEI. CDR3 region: CASRVDRIFTQPQHF. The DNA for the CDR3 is TGTGCCAGCAGAGTTGACAGGATTTTTACTCAGCCCCAGCATTTT.

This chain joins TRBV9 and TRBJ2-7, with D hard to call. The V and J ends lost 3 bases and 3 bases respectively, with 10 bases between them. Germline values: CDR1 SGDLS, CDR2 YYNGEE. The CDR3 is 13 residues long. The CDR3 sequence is CASSAGVYYEQYF. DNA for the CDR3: TGTGCCAGCAGCGCCGGAGTCTACTACGAGCAGTACTTC.

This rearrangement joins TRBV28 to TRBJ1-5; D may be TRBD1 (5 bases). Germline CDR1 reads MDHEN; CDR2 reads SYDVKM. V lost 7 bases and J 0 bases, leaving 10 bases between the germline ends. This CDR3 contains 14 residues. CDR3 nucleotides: TGTGCCAGCATAGGGGCGGATAGCAATCAGCCCCAGCATTTT. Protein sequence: CASIGADSNQPQHF.

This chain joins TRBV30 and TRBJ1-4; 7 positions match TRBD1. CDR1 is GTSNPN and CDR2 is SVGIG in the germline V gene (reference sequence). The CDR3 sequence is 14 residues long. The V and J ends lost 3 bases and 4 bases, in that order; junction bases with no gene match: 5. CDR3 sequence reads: CAWSLTGFNEKLFF. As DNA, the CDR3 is TGTGCCTGGAGCTTGACAGGGTTTAATGAAAAACTGTTTTTT.

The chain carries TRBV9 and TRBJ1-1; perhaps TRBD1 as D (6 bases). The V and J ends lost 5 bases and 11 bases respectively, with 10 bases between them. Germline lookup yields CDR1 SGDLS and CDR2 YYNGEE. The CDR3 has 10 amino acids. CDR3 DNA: TGTGCCAGCAGTAGGGGGAGTGCTTTCTTT. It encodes CASSRGSAFF.

The CDR3 region is CSVLSGGLNNEQFF. The DNA for the CDR3 is TGCAGCGTTCTTAGCGGGGGCCTTAACAATGAGCAGTTCTTC. This sequence joins TRBV29-1 and TRBJ2-1; 9 nucleotides align to TRBD2. Trimming cost V 5 bases and J 5 bases; bases outside gene matches: 7. Looked up from germline, CDR1 is SQVTM and CDR2 is ANQGSEA. This CDR3 region has 14 residues.

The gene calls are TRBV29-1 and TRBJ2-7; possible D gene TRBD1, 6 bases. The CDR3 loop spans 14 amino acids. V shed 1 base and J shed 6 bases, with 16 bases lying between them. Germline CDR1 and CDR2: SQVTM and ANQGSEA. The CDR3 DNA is TGCAGCGTTGAAGTCAGGGGACCCCCATCCGAGCAGTACTTC. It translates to CSVEVRGPPSEQYF.

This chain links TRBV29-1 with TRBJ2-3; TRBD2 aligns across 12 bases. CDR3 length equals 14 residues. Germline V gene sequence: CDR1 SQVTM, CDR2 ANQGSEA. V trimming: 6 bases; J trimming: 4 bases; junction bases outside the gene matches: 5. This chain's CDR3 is CSVGLAGRPDTQYF. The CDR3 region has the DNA TGCAGCGTCGGACTAGCGGGAAGACCAGATACGCAGTATTTT.

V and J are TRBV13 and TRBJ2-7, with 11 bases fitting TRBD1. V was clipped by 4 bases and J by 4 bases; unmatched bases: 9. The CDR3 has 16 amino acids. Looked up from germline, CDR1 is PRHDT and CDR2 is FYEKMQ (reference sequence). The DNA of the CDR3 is TGTGCCAGCAGCTCAGGATCCGGGACAGGGGGGTACGAGCAGTACTTC. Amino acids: CASSSGSGTGGYEQYF.

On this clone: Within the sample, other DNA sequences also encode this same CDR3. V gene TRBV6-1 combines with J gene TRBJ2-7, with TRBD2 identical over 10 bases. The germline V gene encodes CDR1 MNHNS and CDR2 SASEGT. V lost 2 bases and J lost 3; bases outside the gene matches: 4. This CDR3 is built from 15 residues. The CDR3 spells CASSERASGSYEQYF. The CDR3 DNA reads TGTGCCAGCAGTGAACGGGCTAGCGGGAGCTACGAGCAGTACTTC.

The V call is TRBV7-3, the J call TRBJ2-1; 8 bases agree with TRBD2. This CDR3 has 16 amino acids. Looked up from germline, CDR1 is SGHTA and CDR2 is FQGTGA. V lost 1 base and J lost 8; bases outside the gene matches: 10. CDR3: CASSLSGGLRGHEQFF. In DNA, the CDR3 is TGTGCCAGCAGCTTAAGCGGGGGGCTCAGGGGTCATGAGCAGTTCTTC.

This CDR3 is CASSPQAGREAYEQYF. CDR3 in DNA: TGTGCCAGCTCACCACAGGCGGGGCGGGAGGCCTACGAGCAGTACTTC. V is TRBV18 and J is TRBJ2-7; the match to TRBD2 covers 8 bases. With V trimmed by 1 base and J by 2 bases, 7 bases remained unmatched. Germline V CDR1 and CDR2: KGHSH, LQKENI. The CDR3 has 16 amino acids.

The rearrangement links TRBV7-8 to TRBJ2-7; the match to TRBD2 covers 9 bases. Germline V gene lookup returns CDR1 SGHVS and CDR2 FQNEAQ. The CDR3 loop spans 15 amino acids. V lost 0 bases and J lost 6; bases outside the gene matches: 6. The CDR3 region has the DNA TGTGCCAGCAGCTTAGCTCCCAGCGGGGGGAGCGAGCAGTACTTC. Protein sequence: CASSLAPSGGSEQYF. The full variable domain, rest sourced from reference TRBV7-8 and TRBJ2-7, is GAGVSQSPRYKVAKRGQDVALRCDPISGHVSLFWYQQALGQGPEFLTYFQNEAQLDKSGLPSDRFFAERPEGSVSTLKIQRTQQEDSAVYLCASSLAPSGGSEQYFGPGTRLTVT.

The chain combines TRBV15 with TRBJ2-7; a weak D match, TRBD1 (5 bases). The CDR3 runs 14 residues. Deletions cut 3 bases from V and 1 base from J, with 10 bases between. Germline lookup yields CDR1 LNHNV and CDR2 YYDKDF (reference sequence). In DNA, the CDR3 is TGTGCCACCAGCAGGGGTGGGGCTTCCTACGAGCAGTACTTC. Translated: CATSRGGASYEQYF.

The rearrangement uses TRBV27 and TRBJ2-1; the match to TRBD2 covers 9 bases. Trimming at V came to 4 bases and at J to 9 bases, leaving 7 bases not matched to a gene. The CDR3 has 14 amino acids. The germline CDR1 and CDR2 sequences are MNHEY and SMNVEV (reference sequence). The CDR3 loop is CASSSGTSSLEQFF. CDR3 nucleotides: TGTGCCAGCAGTTCCGGGACTAGCTCCCTTGAGCAGTTCTTC.